The present T cell receptor beta chain was sequenced within a study of T cell repertoires in cytomegalovirus infection. For the study at large: An indication of both CMV infection and matching HLA type came from public TCR beta signatures. General study findings and limits: CMV-specific TCR beta clonotypes restricted by HLA-C dominated the ex vivo response.

TCRdb reprocessed the reads with MiXCR, giving one entry per CDR3 protein. In the table there are fewer than 1,000,000 distinct CDR3 sequences, around 30% of which are singletons. The CDR3 has 14 amino acids. Germline CDR1 is SGHVS and CDR2 is FNYEAQ. V lost 5 bases, J lost 7 bases, and 10 bases stayed unmatched. Turning to this clonotype: Its antigen is not known.

Specimen: cultured CD8+ T cells from PBMCs, collected from culture after CMV antigen stimulation. The clonotype comes from a human donor in good health (CMV status not recorded). Some clones in this sample may be carry-over from other donors' samples. The chain employs TRBV7-6 and TRBJ2-7, with 8 bases that match TRBD2. CDR3 bases: TGTGCCAGCAGCCAGGGACCCGGGAGGGGGGAGCAGTACTTC. This sequence encodes CASSQGPGRGEQYF.